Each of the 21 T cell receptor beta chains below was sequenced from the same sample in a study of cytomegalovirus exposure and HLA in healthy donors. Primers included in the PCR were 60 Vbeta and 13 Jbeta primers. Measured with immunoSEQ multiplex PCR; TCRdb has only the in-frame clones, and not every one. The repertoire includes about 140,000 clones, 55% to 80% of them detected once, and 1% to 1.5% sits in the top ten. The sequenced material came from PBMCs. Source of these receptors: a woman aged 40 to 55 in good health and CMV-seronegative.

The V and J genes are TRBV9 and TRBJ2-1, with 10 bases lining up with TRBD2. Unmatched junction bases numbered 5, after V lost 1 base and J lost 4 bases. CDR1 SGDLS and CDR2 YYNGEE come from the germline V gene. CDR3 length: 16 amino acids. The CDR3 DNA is TGTGCCAGCAGCGTATCTAGCGGGGGTGGGTACAATGAGCAGTTCTTC. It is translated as CASSVSSGGGYNEQFF.

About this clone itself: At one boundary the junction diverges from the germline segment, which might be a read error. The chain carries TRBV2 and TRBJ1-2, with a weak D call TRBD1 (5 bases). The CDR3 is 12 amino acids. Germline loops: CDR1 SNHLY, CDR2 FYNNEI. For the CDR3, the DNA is TGTGCCAGCAGTCTACACACAGGCCTTATCCCCTTC. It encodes CASSLHTGLIPF.

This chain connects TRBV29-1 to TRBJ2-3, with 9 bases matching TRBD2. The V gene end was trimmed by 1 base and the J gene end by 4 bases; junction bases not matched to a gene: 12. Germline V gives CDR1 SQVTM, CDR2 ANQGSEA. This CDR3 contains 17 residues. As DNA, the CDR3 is TGCAGCGTTGAAGCGCCCAGCGGGGGGACGATTTCAGATACGCAGTATTTT. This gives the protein CSVEAPSGGTISDTQYF.

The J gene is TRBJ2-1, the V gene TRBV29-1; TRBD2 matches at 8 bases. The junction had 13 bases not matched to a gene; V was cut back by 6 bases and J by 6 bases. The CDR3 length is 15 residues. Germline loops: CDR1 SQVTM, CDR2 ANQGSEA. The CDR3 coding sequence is TGCAGCGTCGCAACCCGGGGGGGTGGGTTCAATGAGCAGTTCTTC. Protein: CSVATRGGGFNEQFF.

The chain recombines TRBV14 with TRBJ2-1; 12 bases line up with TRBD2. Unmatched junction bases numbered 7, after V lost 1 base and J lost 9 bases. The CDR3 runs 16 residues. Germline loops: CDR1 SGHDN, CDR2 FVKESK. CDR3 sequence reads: CASSQVMPSGGGEQFF. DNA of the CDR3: TGTGCCAGCAGCCAAGTAATGCCTAGCGGGGGGGGTGAGCAGTTCTTC.

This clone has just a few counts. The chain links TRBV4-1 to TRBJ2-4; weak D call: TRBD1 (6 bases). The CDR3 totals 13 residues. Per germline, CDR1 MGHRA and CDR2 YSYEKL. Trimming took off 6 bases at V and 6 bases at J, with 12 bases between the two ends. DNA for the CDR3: TGCGCCAGCAGAGACATGGACAGAAACATTCAGTACTTC. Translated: CASRDMDRNIQYF.

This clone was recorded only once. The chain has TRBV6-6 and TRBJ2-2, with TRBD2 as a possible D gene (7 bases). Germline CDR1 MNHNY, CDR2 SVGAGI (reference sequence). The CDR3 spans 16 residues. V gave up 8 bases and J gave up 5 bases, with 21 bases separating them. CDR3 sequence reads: CASGPRGGHSTGELFF. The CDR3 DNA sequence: TGTGCCAGCGGTCCGAGGGGGGGCCATTCGACCGGGGAGCTGTTTTTT.

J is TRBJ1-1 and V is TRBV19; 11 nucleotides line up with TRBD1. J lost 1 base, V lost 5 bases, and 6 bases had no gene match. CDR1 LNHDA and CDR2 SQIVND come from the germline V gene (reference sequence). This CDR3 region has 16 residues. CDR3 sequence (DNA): TGTGCCAGTAGTGGCGGACAGGGGGCTTCGAACACTGAAGCTTTCTTT. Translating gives CASSGGQGASNTEAFF.

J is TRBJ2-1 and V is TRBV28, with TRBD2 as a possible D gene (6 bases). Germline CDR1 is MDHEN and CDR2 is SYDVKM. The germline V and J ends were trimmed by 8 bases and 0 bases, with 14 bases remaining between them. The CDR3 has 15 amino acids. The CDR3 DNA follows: TGTGCCAGCGCCGGGGGATTAAGCTCCTACAATGAGCAGTTCTTC. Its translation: CASAGGLSSYNEQFF.

The CDR3, as DNA: TGTGCCAGCTCACCCAGGACAGGGGTCCAAGAGACCCAGTACTTC. Translated, it gives CASSPRTGVQETQYF. The chain employs TRBV18 and TRBJ2-5; 9 bases agree with TRBD1. The CDR3 has 15 residues. With 3 bases clipped from V and 1 base from J, the junction kept 3 bases outside the gene matches. The germline gives CDR1 KGHSH, CDR2 LQKENI.

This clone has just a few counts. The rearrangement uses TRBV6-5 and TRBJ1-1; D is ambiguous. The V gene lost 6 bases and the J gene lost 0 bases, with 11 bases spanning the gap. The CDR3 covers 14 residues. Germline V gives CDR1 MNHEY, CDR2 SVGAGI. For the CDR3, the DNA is TGTGCCAGCAGCCGTCGACAAGTGAACACTGAAGCTTTCTTT. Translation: CASSRRQVNTEAFF.

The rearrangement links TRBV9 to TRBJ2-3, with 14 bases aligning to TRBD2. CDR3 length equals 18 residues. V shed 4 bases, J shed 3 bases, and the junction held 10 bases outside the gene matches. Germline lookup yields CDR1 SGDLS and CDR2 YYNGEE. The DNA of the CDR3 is TGTGCCAGCAGCAGGACTAGCGGGGGGACCAGAGAGACAGATACGCAGTATTTT. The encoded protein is CASSRTSGGTRETDTQYF.

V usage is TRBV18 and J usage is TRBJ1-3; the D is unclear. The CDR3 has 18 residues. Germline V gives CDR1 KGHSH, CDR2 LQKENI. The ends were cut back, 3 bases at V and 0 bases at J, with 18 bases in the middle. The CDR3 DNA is TGTGCCAGCTCACCTAGGGAGGCGGGTCGAGCCTCTGGAAACACCATATATTTT. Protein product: CASSPREAGRASGNTIYF.

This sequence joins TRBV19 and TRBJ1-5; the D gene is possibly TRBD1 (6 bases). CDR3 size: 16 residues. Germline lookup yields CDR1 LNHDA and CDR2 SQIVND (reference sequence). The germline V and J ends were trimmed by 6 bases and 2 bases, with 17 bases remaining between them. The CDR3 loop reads CASRGGQVGGNQPQHF. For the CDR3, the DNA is TGTGCCAGTAGGGGGGGGCAAGTCGGCGGCAATCAGCCCCAGCATTTT.

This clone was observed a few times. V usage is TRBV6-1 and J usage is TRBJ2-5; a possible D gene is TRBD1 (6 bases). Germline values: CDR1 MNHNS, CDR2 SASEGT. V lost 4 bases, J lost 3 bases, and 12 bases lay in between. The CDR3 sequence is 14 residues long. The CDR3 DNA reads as TGTGCCAGCAGTGTACAGGGACCAAAAGAGACCCAGTACTTC. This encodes CASSVQGPKETQYF.

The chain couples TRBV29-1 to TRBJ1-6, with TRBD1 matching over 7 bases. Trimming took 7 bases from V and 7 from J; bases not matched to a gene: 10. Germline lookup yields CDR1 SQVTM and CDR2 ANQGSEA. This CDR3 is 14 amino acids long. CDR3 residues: CSARAGTENSPLHF. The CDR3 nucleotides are TGCAGCGCTAGAGCCGGGACAGAGAATTCACCCCTCCACTTT.

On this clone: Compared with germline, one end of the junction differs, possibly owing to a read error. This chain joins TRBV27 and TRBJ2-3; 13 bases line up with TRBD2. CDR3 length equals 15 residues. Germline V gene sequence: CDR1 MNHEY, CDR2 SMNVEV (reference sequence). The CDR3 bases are TGTGCCAGCAGACTACTAGCGGGGGGGACAGATACGCGGTATTTT. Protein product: CASRLLAGGTDTRYF.

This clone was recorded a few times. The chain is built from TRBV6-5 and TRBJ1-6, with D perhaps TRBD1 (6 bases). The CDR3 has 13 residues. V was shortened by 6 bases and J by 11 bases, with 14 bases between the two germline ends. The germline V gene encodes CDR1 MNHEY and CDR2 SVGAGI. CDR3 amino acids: CASRAQGSTPLHF. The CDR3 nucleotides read TGTGCCAGCAGGGCACAGGGATCTACACCCCTCCACTTT.

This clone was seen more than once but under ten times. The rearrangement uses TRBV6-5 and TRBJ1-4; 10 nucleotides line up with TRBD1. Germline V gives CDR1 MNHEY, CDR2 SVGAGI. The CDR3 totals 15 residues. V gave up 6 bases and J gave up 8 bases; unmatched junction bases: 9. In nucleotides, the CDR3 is TGTGCCAGCAGATCAATTGACAGGGGGCTAGAAAAACTGTTTTTT. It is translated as CASRSIDRGLEKLFF.

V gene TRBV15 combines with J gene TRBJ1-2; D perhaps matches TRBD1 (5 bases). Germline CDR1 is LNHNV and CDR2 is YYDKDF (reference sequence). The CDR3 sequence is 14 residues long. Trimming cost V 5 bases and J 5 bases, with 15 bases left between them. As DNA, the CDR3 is TGTGCCACCAGCGATGAAGAGGGACTGTATGGCTACACCTTC. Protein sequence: CATSDEEGLYGYTF.

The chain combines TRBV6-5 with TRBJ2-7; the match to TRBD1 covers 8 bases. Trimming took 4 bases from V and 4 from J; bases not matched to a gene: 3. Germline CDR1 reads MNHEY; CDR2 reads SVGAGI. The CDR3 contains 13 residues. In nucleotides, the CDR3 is TGTGCCAGCAGTTGGGGACAGGTTTACGAGCAGTACTTC. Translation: CASSWGQVYEQYF.